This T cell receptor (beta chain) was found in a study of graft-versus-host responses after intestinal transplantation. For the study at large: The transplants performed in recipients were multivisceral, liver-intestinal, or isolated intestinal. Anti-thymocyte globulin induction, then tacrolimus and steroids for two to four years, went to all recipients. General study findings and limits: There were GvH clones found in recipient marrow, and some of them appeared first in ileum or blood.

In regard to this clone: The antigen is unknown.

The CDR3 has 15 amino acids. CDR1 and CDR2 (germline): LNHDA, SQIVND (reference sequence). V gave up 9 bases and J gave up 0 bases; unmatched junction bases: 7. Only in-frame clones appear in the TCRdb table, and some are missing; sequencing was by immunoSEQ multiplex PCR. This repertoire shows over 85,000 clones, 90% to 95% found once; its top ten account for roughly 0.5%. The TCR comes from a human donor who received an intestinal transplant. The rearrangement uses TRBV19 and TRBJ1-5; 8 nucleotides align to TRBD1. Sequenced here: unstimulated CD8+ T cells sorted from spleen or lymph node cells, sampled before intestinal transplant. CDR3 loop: CASGTGVYSNQPQHF. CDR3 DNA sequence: TGTGCCAGCGGGACAGGAGTCTATAGCAATCAGCCCCAGCATTTT.